A selection of T cell receptor beta chains follows, all from one sample in a study of blood T cell repertoires in COVID-19. Profiling relied on immunoSEQ multiplex PCR, and the TCRdb table lists in-frame clones only, not all of them. Here the sample spans about 310,000 clones, 80% to 90% being singletons. The sequencing input was peripheral blood. The receptors were sampled from a man aged 50 or older with active or convalescent COVID-19. CDR3s include the opening cysteine and the closing phenylalanine or tryptophan. D genes are given only for firm matches. Size values are once, few and many counts, or a class for expanded clones, and some rows have none.

clone size	V gene	J gene	D gene	CDR3 DNA	CDR3 protein
.	TRBV18	TRBJ2-3	.	TGTGCCAGCTCACCCGCGGTTAGGACAGATACGCAGTATTTT	CASSPAVRTDTQYF
.	TRBV28	TRBJ1-1	.	TGTGCCAGCAGTTTAAGCGGGCGGCCTGAAGCTTTCTTT	CASSLSGRPEAFF
.	TRBV7-9	TRBJ2-3	.	TGTGCCAGCAGCTTCTCCCCCAGCGGAGCCCGCACAGATACGCAGTATTTT	CASSFSPSGARTDTQYF
.	TRBV30	TRBJ2-7	TRBD1	TGTGCCTGGAGTTCAGGGACAGGGTACAGCGAGCAGTACTTC	CAWSSGTGYSEQYF
.	TRBV6-6	TRBJ2-2	TRBD1	TGTGCCAGCAGTTCGACAGGGATTGACACCGGGGAGCTGTTTTTT	CASSSTGIDTGELFF
once	TRBV3-1/TRBV3-2	TRBJ1-5	.	TGTGCCAGCAGCCATTCGGGGGATCATCAGCCCCAGCATTTT	CASSHSGDHQPQHF
.	TRBV11-2	TRBJ2-3	.	TGTGCCAGCAGCCTGGCCGGCACAGATACGCAGTATTTT	CASSLAGTDTQYF
.	TRBV5-1	TRBJ2-7	TRBD1	TGCGCCAGCAGCGCGGGACAGGGGGATAAGTACGAGCAGTACTTC	CASSAGQGDKYEQYF
.	TRBV5-4	TRBJ2-7	TRBD1	TGTGCCAGCAGCCCTACCCCGACAGGGGGCGCTGTCCACGAGCAGTACTTC	CASSPTPTGGAVHEQYF
.	TRBV18	TRBJ1-2	TRBD1	TGTGCCAGCTCACCCCTGGGACAGAACTATGGCTACACCTTC	CASSPLGQNYGYTF